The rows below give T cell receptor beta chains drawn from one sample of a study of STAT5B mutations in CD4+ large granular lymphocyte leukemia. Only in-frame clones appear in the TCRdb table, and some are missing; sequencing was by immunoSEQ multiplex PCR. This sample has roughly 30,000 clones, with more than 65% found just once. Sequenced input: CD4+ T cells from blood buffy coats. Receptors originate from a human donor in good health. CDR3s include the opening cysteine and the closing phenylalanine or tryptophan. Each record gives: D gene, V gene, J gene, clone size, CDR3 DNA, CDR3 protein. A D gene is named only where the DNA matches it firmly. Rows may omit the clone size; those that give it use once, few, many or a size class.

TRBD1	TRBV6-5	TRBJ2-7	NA	TGTGCCAGCAGGACGGGACAGGGCACCTACGAGCAGTACTTC	CASRTGQGTYEQYF
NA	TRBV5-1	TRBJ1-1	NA	TGCGCCAGCAGCTTGGTTGCAGGGAGGAACACTGAAGCTTTCTTT	CASSLVAGRNTEAFF
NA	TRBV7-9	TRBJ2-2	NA	TGTGCCAGCAGCTCCCTGGGAGGACAGCGAAACGGGGAGCTGTTTTTT	CASSSLGGQRNGELFF
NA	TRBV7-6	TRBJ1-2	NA	TGTGCCAGCAGCTTAGACGGCGATGGCTACACCTTC	CASSLDGDGYTF
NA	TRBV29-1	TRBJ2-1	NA	TGCAGCGTTGAATATGCTCCGGGTTCGCTAACTAGGTCGGCCAATGAGCAGTTCTTC	CSVEYAPGSLTRSANEQFF
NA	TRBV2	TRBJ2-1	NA	TGTGCCAGCAGGCTAGGGAATAATGAGCAGTTCTTC	CASRLGNNEQFF
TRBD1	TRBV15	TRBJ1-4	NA	TGTGCCACCAGCAGAGATGCGGTTCAGGGGGCCCAAAAACTGTTTTTT	CATSRDAVQGAQKLFF
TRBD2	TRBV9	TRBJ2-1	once	TGTGCCAGCAGCGTAGTTGCGGGGGGCTACAATGAGCAGTTCTTC	CASSVVAGGYNEQFF
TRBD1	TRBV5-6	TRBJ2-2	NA	TGTGCCAGCAGCTACGGGACAGGGTTGAACACCGGGGAGCTGTTTTTT	CASSYGTGLNTGELFF
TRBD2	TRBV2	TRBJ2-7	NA	TGTGCCAGCAGTGAAGCGGGGAGGGCCCCGTACTTC	CASSEAGRAPYF
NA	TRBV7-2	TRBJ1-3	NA	TGTGCCAGCAGCCCCCACGGTGCCGGCTCTGGAAACACCATATATTTT	CASSPHGAGSGNTIYF
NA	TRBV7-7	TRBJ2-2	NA	TGTGCCAGCAGCTTAGGGGGGTCGAACACCGGGGAGCTGTTTTTT	CASSLGGSNTGELFF
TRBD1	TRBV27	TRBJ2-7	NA	TGTGCCAGCAGTTTATACAGGGGACCCTACGAGCAGTACTTC	CASSLYRGPYEQYF
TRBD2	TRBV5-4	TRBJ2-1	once	TGTGCCAGCAGCCCGGAACTAGCGGGAGGGGGCAATGAGCAGTTCTTC	CASSPELAGGGNEQFF
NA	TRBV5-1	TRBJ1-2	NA	TGCGCCAGCAGCTTGGATGGACTGGCGGAGGGCTACACCTTC	CASSLDGLAEGYTF
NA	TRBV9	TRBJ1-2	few	TGTGCCAGCAGCGTAGCGGGACACCATAACTTTGAGGACTATGGCTACACCTTC	CASSVAGHHNFEDYGYTF
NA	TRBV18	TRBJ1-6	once	TGTGCCAGCTCACCACCAAGGGGAGTGAATTCACCCCTCCACTTT	CASSPPRGVNSPLHF
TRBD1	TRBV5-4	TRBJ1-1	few	TGTGCCAGCAGCTTGGTAGGACAGGGAGGCACTGAAGCTTTCTTT	CASSLVGQGGTEAFF
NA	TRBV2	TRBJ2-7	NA	TGTGCCAGCACCGAAGGTCCCGCGCACTACGAGCAGTACTTC	CASTEGPAHYEQYF
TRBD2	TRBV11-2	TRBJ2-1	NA	TGTGCCAGCAGCTTAGATCCTAGCGGGAGCGGCAATGAGCAGTTCTTC	CASSLDPSGSGNEQFF
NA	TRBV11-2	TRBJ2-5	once	TGTGCCAGCAGCCCCGGAACAGGGACTGGAGAGACCCAGTACTTC	CASSPGTGTGETQYF
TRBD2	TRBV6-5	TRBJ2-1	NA	TGTGCCAGCAGTTCCCTTAGCGGGAAAACCTACAATGAGCAGTTCTTC	CASSSLSGKTYNEQFF
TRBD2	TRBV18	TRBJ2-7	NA	TGTGCCAGCTCATCGGGAGGTTCGGGGAGTCCCTACGAGCAGTACTTC	CASSSGGSGSPYEQYF
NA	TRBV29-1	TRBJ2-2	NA	TGCAGCGTCGGGCGGGACGGCTACACCGGGGAGCTGTTTTTT	CSVGRDGYTGELFF
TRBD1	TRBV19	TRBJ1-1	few	TGTGCCTCCGGGACAGGGGTTATGAACACTGAAGCTTTCTTT	CASGTGVMNTEAFF
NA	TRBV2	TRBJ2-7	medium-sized	TGTGCCAGCCAATTGGGACTGAGCTCCGAGCAGTACTTC	CASQLGLSSEQYF
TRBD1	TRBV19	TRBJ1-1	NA	TGTGCCACCCGGACAGGGGGCTCGATGAACACTGAAGCTTTCTTT	CATRTGGSMNTEAFF
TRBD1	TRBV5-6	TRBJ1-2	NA	TGTGCCAGCAGCTTGGCGACAGGGGGCTCCTATGGCTACACCTTC	CASSLATGGSYGYTF
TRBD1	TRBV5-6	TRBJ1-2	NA	TGTGCCAGCAGCTTGCCGGGACAGGGCGGTGGCTACACCTTC	CASSLPGQGGGYTF
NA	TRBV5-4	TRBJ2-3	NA	TGTGCCAGCAGCCTGGAGGCGGGCCACGCAGATACGCAGTATTTT	CASSLEAGHADTQYF
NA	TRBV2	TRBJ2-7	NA	TGTGCCAGCAGTGAATTGGGGACGGCGGAGAAGTACTTC	CASSELGTAEKYF
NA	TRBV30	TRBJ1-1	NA	TGTGCCTGGGGGGTACGGAACACTGAAGCTTTCTTT	CAWGVRNTEAFF
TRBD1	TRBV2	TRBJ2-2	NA	TGTGCCAGCAGGGGGGACAGGGGAAAAACCGGGGAGCTGTTTTTT	CASRGDRGKTGELFF
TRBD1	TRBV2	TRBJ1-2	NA	TGTGCCAGCAGTGGGGGACAGCCCCTGCAAGGCTACACCTTC	CASSGGQPLQGYTF
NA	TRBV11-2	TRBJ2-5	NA	TGTGCCAGCAGCCCACGGACGGACCAAGAGACCCAGTACTTC	CASSPRTDQETQYF
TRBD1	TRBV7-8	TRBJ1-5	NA	TGTGCCAGCAGCTTGGTAGGACAGGGAGGGCCCCAGCATTTT	CASSLVGQGGPQHF
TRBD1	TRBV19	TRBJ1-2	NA	TGTGCCAGTAGGAAGACAGGGAACTATGGCTACACCTTC	CASRKTGNYGYTF
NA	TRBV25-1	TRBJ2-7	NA	TGTGCCAGCAGCGCCGGGACGCCCGCCTCCTACGAGCAGTACTTC	CASSAGTPASYEQYF
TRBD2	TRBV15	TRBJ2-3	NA	TGTGCCACCAGCGACGGACTAGTCTCAGATACGCAGTATTTT	CATSDGLVSDTQYF
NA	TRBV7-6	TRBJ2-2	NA	TGTGCCAGCAGCCAAGATGCACAGACCACCGGGGAGCTGTTTTTT	CASSQDAQTTGELFF
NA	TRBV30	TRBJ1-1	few	TGTGCCTGGAGTCTCGGGACTGAGAACACTGAAGCTTTCTTT	CAWSLGTENTEAFF
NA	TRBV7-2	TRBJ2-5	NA	TGTGCCAGCAGCTTGGCCCCGGGAGAGACCCAGTACTTC	CASSLAPGETQYF
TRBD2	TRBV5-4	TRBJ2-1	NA	TGTGCCAGCAGCTTGGAAAATCTAGCGGGAGGACGGAATGAGCAGTTCTTC	CASSLENLAGGRNEQFF
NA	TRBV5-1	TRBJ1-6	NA	TGCGCCAGCAGCTTGCCCAGGGCGGGATCACCCCTCCACTTT	CASSLPRAGSPLHF
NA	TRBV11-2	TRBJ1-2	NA	TGTGCCAGCAGCTCGACAGAGCTTTATGGCTACACCTTC	CASSSTELYGYTF
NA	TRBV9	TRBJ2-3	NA	TGTGCCAGCAGCGGGTTCGGGGCAGATACGCAGTATTTT	CASSGFGADTQYF
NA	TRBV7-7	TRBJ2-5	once	TGTGCCAGCAGCATCGGACGGGCAGAGACCCAGTACTTC	CASSIGRAETQYF
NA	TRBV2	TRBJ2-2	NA	TGTGCCAGCAGTGAACTGAGGGGGAACGGGGAGCTGTTTTTT	CASSELRGNGELFF
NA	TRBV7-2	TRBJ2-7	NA	TGTGCCAGCAGCTTTACCGGGGCCTATAGCGAGCAGTACTTC	CASSFTGAYSEQYF
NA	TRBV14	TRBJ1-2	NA	TGTGCCAGCAGCCAAGTTGCGGGGTTGGGAGGTGGCTACACCTTC	CASSQVAGLGGGYTF
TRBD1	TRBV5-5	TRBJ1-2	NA	TGTGCCAGCAGCTTGGAGAGGACAGGGTATGGCTACACCTTC	CASSLERTGYGYTF
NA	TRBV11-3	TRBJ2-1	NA	TGTGCCAGCAGCTTAGTTGGGGCCTACAATGAGCAGTTCTTC	CASSLVGAYNEQFF
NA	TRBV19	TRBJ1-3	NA	TGTGCCAGTAGTAGAGCGGGACTGAATTCTGGAAACACCATATATTTT	CASSRAGLNSGNTIYF
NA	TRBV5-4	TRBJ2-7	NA	TGTGCCAGCAGCCAAGGACCGAGGGCCTACGAGCAGTACTTC	CASSQGPRAYEQYF
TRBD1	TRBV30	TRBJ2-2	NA	TGTGCCTGGAGTTCGGACAGGGGGAACACCGGGGAGCTGTTTTTT	CAWSSDRGNTGELFF
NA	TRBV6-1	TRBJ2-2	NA	TGTGCCAGCAGTGAAGATCAGGGAAGGACCGGGGAGCTGTTTTTT	CASSEDQGRTGELFF
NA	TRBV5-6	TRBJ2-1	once	TGTGCCAGCAGCTTGGGGGGGACGGAAAATGAGCAGTTCTTC	CASSLGGTENEQFF
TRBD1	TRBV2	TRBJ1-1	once	TGTGCCAGCATGCGGGACAGGGGGCTGGGCACTGAAGCTTTCTTT	CASMRDRGLGTEAFF
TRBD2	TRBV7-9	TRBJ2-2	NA	TGTGCCAGCGGGGCTAGCGGGGCTTACACCGGGGAGCTGTTTTTT	CASGASGAYTGELFF
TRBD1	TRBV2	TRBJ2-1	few	TGTGCCAGCAGTGAGGTGGGACAGGGGTACAATGAGCAGTTCTTC	CASSEVGQGYNEQFF